One sample yielded the 26 T cell receptor beta chains listed below, sequenced in a study of CD8+CD57+ T cells in acquired aplastic anemia. Profiles of TCR beta VDJ and CDR3 were generated from a genomic DNA template. In TCRdb, the reads were re-called with MiXCR into one record per CDR3 protein. This table holds roughly 130,000 distinct CDR3 sequences, 48% found once. Sequencing was done on a sample of sorted CD4+, CD8+, or CD8+CD57+ T cells (not recorded which) from PBMCs. These receptors all stem from a human donor in good health, serving as a control.

CDR3 residues: CSVAVSNEKLFF. For the CDR3, the DNA is TGCAGCGTGGCGGTTTCTAATGAAAAACTGTTTTTT. The V call is TRBV29-1, the J call TRBJ1-4; unclear D gene. The CDR3 spans 12 residues. V was trimmed by 6 bases and J by 3 bases, leaving 8 bases between them. The germline CDR1 and CDR2 sequences are SQVTM and ANQGSEA.

This clonotype has a handful of counts. With a much larger clone just one base away, this may be a read error. This chain links TRBV4-3 with TRBJ2-1, with 8 bases lining up with TRBD2. V gave up 1 base and J gave up 9 bases; unmatched junction bases: 5. The V gene's germline CDR1 is LGHNA and CDR2 YSLEER. This CDR3 spans 14 amino acids. CDR3: CASSQGCGGTEQFF. The CDR3 DNA is TGCGCCAGCAGCCAAGGGTGCGGGGGGACTGAGCAGTTCTTC.

This clonotype was detected ten times or more. V gene TRBV11-2 combines with J gene TRBJ2-3; tentative D call: TRBD2 (7 bases). V was cut by 4 bases and J by 5 bases, with 22 bases left in between. CDR1 is SGHAT, CDR2 FQNNGV, per germline. The CDR3 covers 17 residues. CDR3 region: CASSSPKGGGRRDTQYF. For the CDR3, the DNA is TGTGCCAGCAGCTCTCCAAAGGGGGGGGGGCGGAGAGATACGCAGTATTTT.

V usage is TRBV5-8 and J usage is TRBJ1-5; D unresolved. Per germline, CDR1 SGHTS and CDR2 YDEGEE. The V end was cut by 1 base, the J end by 2 bases, with 10 bases between. CDR3 size: 15 residues. The CDR3 DNA sequence: TGTGCCAGCAGCTTGAGCGTAAGGGGCAATCAGCCCCAGCATTTT. Protein product: CASSLSVRGNQPQHF.

V usage is TRBV2 and J usage is TRBJ1-2, with D possibly matching TRBD1 (6 bases). The V gene's germline CDR1 is SNHLY and CDR2 FYNNEI. This CDR3 spans 14 amino acids. V lost 6 bases and J 7 bases, leaving 18 bases between the germline ends. CDR3 loop: CASSLQGQVGGYTF. In nucleotides, the CDR3 is TGTGCCAGCAGCCTTCAGGGGCAGGTCGGTGGCTACACCTTC.

The CDR3: CASRGQGADDGYTF. The CDR3 nucleotides read TGTGCCAGCAGGGGACAGGGGGCGGACGATGGCTACACCTTC. The chain combines TRBV12-3 or TRBV12-4 with TRBJ1-2; 12 nucleotides agree with TRBD1. The CDR3 is made up of 14 amino acids. The trim removed 6 bases at V and 6 bases at J, leaving 5 bases unmatched.

This sequence joins TRBV3-1 and TRBJ1-3; D unresolved. CDR1 and CDR2 from the germline V gene are LGHDT and YNNKEL (reference sequence). The CDR3 runs 13 residues. The V end was cut by 11 bases, the J end by 4 bases, with 15 bases between. CDR3: CAYSLQSGNTIYF. CDR3 coding DNA: TGTGCCTACAGCCTCCAGTCCGGAAACACCATATATTTT.

The chain recombines TRBV12-3 or TRBV12-4 with TRBJ1-6; D remains unclear. Trimming took 5 bases from V and 13 from J, leaving 15 bases between them. The CDR3 is made up of 13 amino acids. CDR3 loop: CASSTAGGPPLHF. The DNA for the CDR3 is TGTGCCAGCAGTACGGCCGGCGGTCCGCCCCTCCACTTT.

The chain is built from TRBV12-3 or TRBV12-4 and TRBJ2-3, with a possible D match to TRBD1 (6 bases). The CDR3 is 14 amino acids. V shed 6 bases and J shed 6 bases, with 16 bases lying between them. In DNA form, the CDR3 reads TGTGCCAGCAGCCTGACAGGTACATCTGATACGCAGTATTTT. It is translated as CASSLTGTSDTQYF.

This clonotype showed up just a few times. This sequence joins TRBV10-1 and TRBJ1-6; D gene unclear. Germline V gives CDR1 WNHNN, CDR2 SYGVQD (reference sequence). The V and J ends lost 6 bases and 8 bases respectively, with 5 bases between them. The CDR3 sequence is 11 residues long. CDR3 bases: TGCGCCAGCAGCCCGGATTCACCCCTCCACTTT. Its translation is CASSPDSPLHF.

A note on this clonotype: A read error is possible here, since a much larger clone lies one base away. V gene TRBV5-5 combines with J gene TRBJ2-3, with D possibly TRBD2 on 7 matching bases. Germline V gene sequence: CDR1 SGHKS, CDR2 YYEKEE (reference sequence). Trimming cost V 3 bases and J 1 base, with 12 bases left between them. The CDR3 length is 15 residues. In DNA form, the CDR3 reads TGTGCCAGCAGCTCGGCGGGGGCCCGCACAGATACGCAGTATTTT. Translated, it gives CASSSAGARTDTQYF. Variable domain in full (rest from reference TRBV5-5 and TRBJ2-3): DAGVTQSPTHLIKTRGQQVTLRCSPISGHKSVSWYQQVLGQGPQFIFQYYEKEERGRGNFPDRFSARQFPNYSSELNVNALLLGDSALYLCASSSAGARTDTQYFGPGTRLTVL.

Concerning this clonotype: The junction differs from germline at one of its ends, possibly a read error. The genes are TRBV7-9 and TRBJ2-3, with 7 bases identical to TRBD2. Germline CDR1 is SEHNR and CDR2 is FQNEAQ (reference sequence). There are 13 residues in the CDR3. The CDR3 sequence is CASSPYHDKRGLF. As DNA, the CDR3 is TGTGCCAGCAGCCCCTACCACGACAAGAGGGGACTATTT.

This clonotype has a handful of counts. J is TRBJ1-1 and V is TRBV25-1, with D uncertain. The CDR3 sequence is 13 residues long. V was cut by 3 bases and J by 4 bases, with 9 bases left in between. Per the germline V gene, CDR1 is MGHDK and CDR2 is SYGVNS. CDR3 bases: TGTGCCAGCAGTGATCCCCCCGTCACTGAAGCTTTCTTT. Translating gives CASSDPPVTEAFF.

This clonotype was counted at least ten times. This chain uses TRBV6-4 with TRBJ2-1; maybe TRBD1 (5 bases). The CDR3 sequence is 15 residues long. V lost 0 bases and J lost 8, with 14 bases in between. Per the germline V gene, CDR1 is MRHNA and CDR2 is SNTAGT. The CDR3 DNA follows: TGTGCCAGCAGTGACTCGCCAGGGCCCGGCGATGAGCAGTTCTTC. It codes for CASSDSPGPGDEQFF.

The rearrangement uses TRBV2 and TRBJ1-6; tentative D call: TRBD1 (5 bases). Germline assignment: CDR1 SNHLY and CDR2 FYNNEI. The CDR3 runs to 13 residues. CDR3 loop: CAVSGGEGSPLHF. In DNA, the CDR3 is TGTGCTGTCAGCGGGGGGGAGGGTTCACCCCTCCACTTT.

This clonotype was detected a few times. In nucleotides, the CDR3 is TGTGCCAGCAAACGGAGGTCGGGGGAGGAGGGGCCCCAGCATTTT. Its protein is CASKRRSGEEGPQHF. The chain couples TRBV2 to TRBJ1-5; a possible D gene is TRBD1 (5 bases). Trimming left V 7 bases short and J 9 bases short, with 22 bases between. Germline V gene data show CDR1 as SNHLY and CDR2 as FYNNEI. This CDR3 has 15 amino acids.

This clonotype was detected a few times. A read error may be the cause here, since a much bigger clone is one base away. CDR3 protein: CASGQDLGRTEAFF. DNA of the CDR3: TGCGCCAGCGGCCAAGATTTGGGTCGTACTGAAGCTTTCTTT. The chain employs TRBV4-3 and TRBJ1-1; D gene ambiguous. This CDR3 region has 14 residues. The germline CDR1 and CDR2 sequences are LGHNA and YSLEER.

This chain uses TRBV7-9 with TRBJ2-7, with D perhaps matching TRBD2 (5 bases). Trimming pared 7 bases from V and 4 bases from J, leaving 11 bases between. Germline CDR1 and CDR2: SEHNR and FQNEAQ (reference sequence). The CDR3 has 12 amino acids. Here the CDR3 reads CASTSTGYEQYF. CDR3 sequence (DNA): TGTGCCAGCACCTCAACGGGGTACGAGCAGTACTTC.

About this clonotype itself: A much more abundant neighbour one base away suggests this may be a read error. CDR3 coding DNA: TGTGCCAGCAGGGGCAACTACAACACTGAAGCTCTCTTT. Translated, it gives CASRGNYNTEALF. V gene TRBV6-2 or TRBV6-3 combines with J gene TRBJ1-1; D is ambiguous. The CDR3 contains 13 residues. CDR1 MNHEY and CDR2 SVGEGT come from the germline V gene.

This clonotype was seen ten or more times. This chain links TRBV3-1 with TRBJ2-7; 9 nucleotides agree with TRBD2. J lost 4 bases, V lost 2 bases, and 9 bases had no gene match. The CDR3 covers 16 residues. Germline V gene data show CDR1 as LGHDT and CDR2 as YNNKEL (reference sequence). DNA for the CDR3: TGTGCCAGCAGCCAATCGGTTACTAGCGGGTTTTACGAGCAGTACTTC. Its protein is CASSQSVTSGFYEQYF.

V is TRBV2 and J is TRBJ1-1, with D perhaps TRBD1 (5 bases). The length of the CDR3 is 14 residues. Germline values: CDR1 SNHLY, CDR2 FYNNEI. V lost 4 bases and J 0 bases, leaving 9 bases between the germline ends. The CDR3 protein is CASSGQGVNTEAFF. The CDR3 DNA is TGTGCCAGCAGTGGGCAGGGAGTGAACACTGAAGCTTTCTTT. Complete variable domain (other parts from reference TRBV2 and TRBJ1-1): EPEVTQTPSHQVTQMGQEVILRCVPISNHLYFYWYRQILGQKVEFLVSFYNNEISEKSEIFDDQFSVERPDGSNFTLKIRSTKLEDSAMYFCASSGQGVNTEAFFGQGTRLTVV.

At least ten counts were recorded for this clonotype. The V gene is TRBV19, the J gene TRBJ1-5, with TRBD1 as a possible D gene (6 bases). Deletions cut 7 bases from V and 3 bases from J, with 10 bases between. This CDR3 region has 13 residues. CDR1 and CDR2 from the germline V gene are LNHDA and SQIVND (reference sequence). The CDR3 sequence: CASTNRVNQPQHF. For the CDR3, the DNA is TGTGCCAGTACTAACAGGGTCAATCAGCCCCAGCATTTT.

This clonotype was picked up many times. The chain couples TRBV6-2 or TRBV6-3 to TRBJ1-1; unclear D gene. V gave up 5 bases and J gave up 0 bases, with 10 bases separating them. This CDR3 is built from 14 residues. CDR1 and CDR2 from the germline V gene are MNHEY and SVGEGT. DNA for the CDR3: TGTGCCAGCAGTCCCAACCACATGAACACTGAAGCTTTCTTT. Translating gives CASSPNHMNTEAFF.

This clonotype was found many times. V and J are TRBV19 and TRBJ1-5; D gene ambiguous. This CDR3 has 15 amino acids. The germline V gene encodes CDR1 LNHDA and CDR2 SQIVND (reference sequence). V lost 6 bases and J lost 4, with 16 bases in between. As DNA, the CDR3 is TGTGCCAGTAGCCCCAGGAGAGACACGAATCAGCCCCAGCATTTT. Translated: CASSPRRDTNQPQHF.

The chain has TRBV10-3 and TRBJ1-1; D is ambiguous. CDR1 is ENHRY, CDR2 SYGVKD, per germline. The CDR3 sequence is 16 residues long. V was trimmed by 0 bases and J by 5 bases, leaving 16 bases between them. The CDR3 DNA sequence: TGTGCCATCAGTGAGTCGATATTCGGGGTTGGAACTGAAGCTTTCTTT. As protein: CAISESIFGVGTEAFF.

With respect to this clonotype: Sequence at one end of the junction differs from germline and may be a read error. The V and J genes are TRBV7-2 and TRBJ1-4, with D hard to call. The CDR3 covers 12 residues. Germline lookup yields CDR1 SGHTA and CDR2 FQGNSA. The CDR3 sequence: CASSPSNEKLLF. For the CDR3, the DNA is TGTGCCAGCAGCCCTTCTAATGAAAAACTGCTTTTT.